Below, one TCR beta chain is given with its context. Its antigen is not identified. V shed 6 bases and J 5 bases; nucleotides not matched to a gene: 7. The CDR3 covers 14 residues. Germline loops: CDR1 DFQATT, CDR2 SNEGSKA (reference sequence). TCRdb independently ran MiXCR on the 5' RACE reads; one entry per CDR3 protein. The sample includes 550,000 to 750,000 distinct CDR3 sequences, about 13% of them seen just once. The data were taken from a study of T cells after yellow fever vaccination. Study-level points and caveats: On re-exposure, the response was weaker but peaked faster, at day 5 versus 15. Just a small share of clonotypes turned up in the CD4 compartment as well as the CD8 compartment. The booster saw the reappearance of most primary-vaccination clones (roughly 96% CD4, less than 90% CD8). Highly abundant clonotypes carried over from the bulk population could end up in FACS-sorted repertoires as contaminants.

The rearrangement uses TRBV20-1 and TRBJ2-3; the match to TRBD2 covers 11 bases. This clonotype was obtained from a man aged 30-40 years who received the YFV17D yellow fever vaccine. The source material was PBMCs, sampled on the day of the yellow fever booster vaccination. CDR3 in DNA: TGCAGTGCAGATAGCGGGAGGGCGGGAGATACGCAGTATTTT. Its translation: CSADSGRAGDTQYF.